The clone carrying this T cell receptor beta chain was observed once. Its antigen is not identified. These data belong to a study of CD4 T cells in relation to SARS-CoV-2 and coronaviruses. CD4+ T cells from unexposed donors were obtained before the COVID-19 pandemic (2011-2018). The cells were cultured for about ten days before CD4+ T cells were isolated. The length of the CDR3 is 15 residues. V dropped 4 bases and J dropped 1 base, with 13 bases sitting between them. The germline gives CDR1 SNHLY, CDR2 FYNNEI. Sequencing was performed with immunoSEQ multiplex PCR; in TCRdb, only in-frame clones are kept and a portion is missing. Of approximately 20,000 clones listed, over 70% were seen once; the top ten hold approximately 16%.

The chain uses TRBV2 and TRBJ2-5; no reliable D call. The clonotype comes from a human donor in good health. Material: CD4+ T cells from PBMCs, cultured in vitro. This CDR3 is CASSGPLETQETQYF. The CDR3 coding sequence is TGTGCCAGCAGTGGCCCTCTAGAGACCCAAGAGACCCAGTACTTC.